This TCR beta chain appears in the sequencing data of a study of sequential checkpoint blockade in melanoma. CDR3 length equals 15 residues. The germline CDR1 and CDR2 sequences are MNHGY and SAAAGT. J gave up 1 base and V 10 bases, and 11 bases lay outside the gene matches. This clone came up many times. Repertoires were generated with immunoSEQ multiplex PCR, while TCRdb's copy carries only in-frame clones and drops some. This table holds 35,000 to 40,000 clones, roughly 32% found once. Indicated treatment: randomized to nivolumab then ipilimumab (arm A) or the reverse (arm B). DNA-damaging chemotherapy had not been given to any patient beforehand.

The starting material was tumor tissue (inferred from file names), obtained from a patient given nivolumab and ipilimumab in sequence. This clonotype was obtained from a human donor with melanoma. The chain links TRBV6-8 to TRBJ1-2, with 8 nucleotides matching TRBD1. CDR3 in amino acids: CAITSSTGGNYGYTF. The CDR3, as DNA: TGTGCCATCACCTCCTCAACAGGGGGTAACTATGGCTACACCTTC.